These T cell receptor beta chains were read from a single sample in a study of T cell repertoires in cytomegalovirus infection. TCRdb analysed the reads with MiXCR anew, one entry per CDR3 protein. The sample shows under 800,000 distinct CDR3 sequences, 24% of them seen only once. The sequenced sample consisted of CD8+ T cells from PBMCs. These receptors originate from a human donor in good health (CMV status not recorded). Some clones in this sample may be carry-over from other donors' samples. CDR3s include the opening cysteine and the closing phenylalanine or tryptophan.

cdr3_length | j_call | v_call | cdr3_aa
20 | TRBJ2-6 | TRBV7-8 | CASSSPLTRGGGYGANVLTF
18 | TRBJ1-1 | TRBV29-1 | CSVEDSGAGQDRGTEAFF
12 | TRBJ2-7 | TRBV2 | CASSETTYEQYF
14 | TRBJ1-1 | TRBV5-6 | CASSLRSWKQQAFF
16 | TRBJ2-5 | TRBV12-5 | CASGFGQGQIQETQYF
11 | TRBJ2-1 | TRBV27 | CASRWGNEQFF
19 | TRBJ1-5 | TRBV20-1 | CSAPSRDRVRAYSNQPQHF
14 | TRBJ2-2 | TRBV29-1 | CSAPGGQNTGELFF
14 | TRBJ1-2 | TRBV28 | CASRSGWMFYGYTF
15 | TRBJ2-7 | TRBV12-3/TRBV12-4 | CASSLGAGYNYEQYF
16 | TRBJ2-7 | TRBV5-1 | CASSLLVGLSSYEQYF
15 | TRBJ2-6 | TRBV9 | CASSVAPSGANVLTF
17 | TRBJ2-3 | TRBV4-2 | CASSQYTGLESTDTQYF
16 | TRBJ2-1 | TRBV4-1 | CASSLGQTFSYNEQFF
14 | TRBJ2-5 | TRBV7-6 | CASSKLADQETQYF
19 | TRBJ1-1 | TRBV7-9 | CASSLAAGTHSPTNTEAFF
15 | TRBJ2-5 | TRBV7-6 | CASSYRGQIQETQYF
11 | TRBJ2-1 | TRBV29-1 | CSVEEINEQFF
16 | TRBJ2-1 | TRBV20-1 | CSARESLRGGVYEQFF
17 | TRBJ2-1 | TRBV9 | CASSVVGGTGSYNEQFF
12 | TRBJ2-2 | TRBV19 | CASSTASGELFF
14 | TRBJ2-1 | TRBV7-9 | CASSYSGGDNEQFF
15 | TRBJ2-5 | TRBV29-1 | CSVLEGRGHQETQYF
16 | TRBJ2-2 | TRBV2 | CASSDRGRGYTGELFF
17 | TRBJ2-1 | TRBV19 | CASSRDRGEIPYYEQFF